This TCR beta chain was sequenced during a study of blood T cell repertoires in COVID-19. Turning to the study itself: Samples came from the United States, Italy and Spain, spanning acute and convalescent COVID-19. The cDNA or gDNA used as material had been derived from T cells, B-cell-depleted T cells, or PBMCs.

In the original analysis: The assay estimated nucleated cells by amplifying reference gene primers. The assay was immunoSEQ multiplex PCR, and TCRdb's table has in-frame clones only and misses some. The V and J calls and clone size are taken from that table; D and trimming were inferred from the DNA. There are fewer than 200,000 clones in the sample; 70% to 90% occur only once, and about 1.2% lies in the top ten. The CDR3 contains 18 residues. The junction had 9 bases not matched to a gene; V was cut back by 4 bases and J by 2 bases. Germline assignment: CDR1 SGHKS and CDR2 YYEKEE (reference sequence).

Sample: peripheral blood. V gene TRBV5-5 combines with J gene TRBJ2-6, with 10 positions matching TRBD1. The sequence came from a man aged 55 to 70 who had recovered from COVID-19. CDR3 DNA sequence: TGTGCCAGCAGCGCGCGGGACAGGGGATTCCCTGGGGCCAACGTCCTGACTTTC. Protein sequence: CASSARDRGFPGANVLTF. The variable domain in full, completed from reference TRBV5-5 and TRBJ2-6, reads DAGVTQSPTHLIKTRGQQVTLRCSPISGHKSVSWYQQVLGQGPQFIFQYYEKEERGRGNFPDRFSARQFPNYSSELNVNALLLGDSALYLCASSARDRGFPGANVLTFGAGSRLTVL.